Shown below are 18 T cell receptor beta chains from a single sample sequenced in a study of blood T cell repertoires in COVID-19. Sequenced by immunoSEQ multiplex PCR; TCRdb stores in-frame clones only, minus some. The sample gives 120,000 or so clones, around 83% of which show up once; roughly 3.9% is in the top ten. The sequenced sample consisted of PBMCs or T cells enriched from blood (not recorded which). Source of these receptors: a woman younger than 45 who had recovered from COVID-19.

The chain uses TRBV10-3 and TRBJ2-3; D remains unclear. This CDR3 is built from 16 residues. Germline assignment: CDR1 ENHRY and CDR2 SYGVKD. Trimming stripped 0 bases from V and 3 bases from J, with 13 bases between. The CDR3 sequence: CAISESARAGTDTQYF. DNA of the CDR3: TGTGCCATCAGTGAGTCGGCTAGAGCTGGGACAGATACGCAGTATTTT.

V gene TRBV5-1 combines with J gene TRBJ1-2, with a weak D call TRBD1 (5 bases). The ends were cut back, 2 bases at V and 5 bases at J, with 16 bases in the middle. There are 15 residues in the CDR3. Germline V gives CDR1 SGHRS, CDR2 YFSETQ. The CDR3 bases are TGCGCCAGCAGCTTCATGGCAGGGTCGGAATATGGCTACACCTTC. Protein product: CASSFMAGSEYGYTF. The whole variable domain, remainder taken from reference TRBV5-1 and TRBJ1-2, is KAGVTQTPRYLIKTRGQQVTLSCSPISGHRSVSWYQQTPGQGLQFLFEYFSETQRNKGNFPGRFSGRQFSNSRSEMNVSTLELGDSALYLCASSFMAGSEYGYTFGSGTRLTVV.

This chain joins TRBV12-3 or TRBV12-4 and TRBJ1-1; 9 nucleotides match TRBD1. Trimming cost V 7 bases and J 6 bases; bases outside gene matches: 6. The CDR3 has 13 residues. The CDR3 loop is CASTSDRGPEAFF. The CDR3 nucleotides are TGTGCCAGCACCTCGGACAGGGGCCCTGAAGCTTTCTTT.

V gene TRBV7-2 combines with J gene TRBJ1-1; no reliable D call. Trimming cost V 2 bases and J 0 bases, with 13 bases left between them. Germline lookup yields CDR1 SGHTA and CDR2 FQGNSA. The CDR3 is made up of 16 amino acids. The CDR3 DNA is TGTGCCAGCAGCTTAAGGAGGATCGAGATGAACACTGAAGCTTTCTTT. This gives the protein CASSLRRIEMNTEAFF. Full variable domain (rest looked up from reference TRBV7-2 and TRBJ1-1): GAGVSQSPSNKVTEKGKDVELRCDPISGHTALYWYRQSLGQGLEFLIYFQGNSAPDKSGLPSDRFSAERTGGSVSTLTIQRTQQEDSAVYLCASSLRRIEMNTEAFFGQGTRLTVV.

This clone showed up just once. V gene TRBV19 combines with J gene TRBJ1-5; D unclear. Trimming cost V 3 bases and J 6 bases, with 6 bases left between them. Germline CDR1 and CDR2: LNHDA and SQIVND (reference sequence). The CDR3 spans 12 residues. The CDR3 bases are TGTGCCAGTAGTATGCTGGCTCAGCCCCAGCATTTT. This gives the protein CASSMLAQPQHF.

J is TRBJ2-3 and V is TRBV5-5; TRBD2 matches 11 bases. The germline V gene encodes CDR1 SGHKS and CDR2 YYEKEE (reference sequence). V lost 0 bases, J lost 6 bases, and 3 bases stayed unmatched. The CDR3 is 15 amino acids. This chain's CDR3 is CASSLVPSGRDTQYF. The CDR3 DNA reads TGTGCCAGCAGCTTGGTCCCTAGCGGGAGGGATACGCAGTATTTT.

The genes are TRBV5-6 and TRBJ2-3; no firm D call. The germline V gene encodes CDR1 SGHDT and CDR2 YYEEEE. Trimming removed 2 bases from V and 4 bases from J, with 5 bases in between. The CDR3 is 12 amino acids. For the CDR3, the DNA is TGTGCCAGCAGCTTTCGTTCAGATACGCAGTATTTT. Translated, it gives CASSFRSDTQYF. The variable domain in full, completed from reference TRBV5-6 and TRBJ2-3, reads DAGVTQSPTHLIKTRGQQVTLRCSPKSGHDTVSWYQQALGQGPQFIFQYYEEEERQRGNFPDRFSGHQFPNYSSELNVNALLLGDSALYLCASSFRSDTQYFGPGTRLTVL.

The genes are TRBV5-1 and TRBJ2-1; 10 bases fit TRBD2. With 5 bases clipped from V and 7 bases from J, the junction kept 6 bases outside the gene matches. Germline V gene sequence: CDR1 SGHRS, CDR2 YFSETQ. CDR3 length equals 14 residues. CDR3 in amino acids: CASRLIAGGNEQFF. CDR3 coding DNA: TGCGCCAGCAGACTAATAGCGGGAGGAAATGAGCAGTTCTTC.

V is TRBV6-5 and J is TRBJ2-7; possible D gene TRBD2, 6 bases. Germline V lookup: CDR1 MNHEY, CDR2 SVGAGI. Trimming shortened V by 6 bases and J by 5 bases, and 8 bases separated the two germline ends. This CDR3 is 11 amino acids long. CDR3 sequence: CASRSGDEQYF. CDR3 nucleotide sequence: TGTGCCAGCAGGTCGGGGGACGAGCAGTACTTC.

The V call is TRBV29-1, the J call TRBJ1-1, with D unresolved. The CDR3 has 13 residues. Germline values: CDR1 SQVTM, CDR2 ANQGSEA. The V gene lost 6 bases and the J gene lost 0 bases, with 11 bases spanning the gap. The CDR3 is CSVARRLNTEAFF. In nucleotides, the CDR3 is TGCAGCGTCGCGAGGCGGCTGAACACTGAAGCTTTCTTT.

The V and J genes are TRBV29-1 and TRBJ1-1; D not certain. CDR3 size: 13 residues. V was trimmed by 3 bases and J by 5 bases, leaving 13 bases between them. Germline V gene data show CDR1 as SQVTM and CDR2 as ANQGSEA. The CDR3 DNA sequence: TGCAGCGTTGACCGAGGGCGTGGGACTGAAGCTTTCTTT. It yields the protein CSVDRGRGTEAFF.

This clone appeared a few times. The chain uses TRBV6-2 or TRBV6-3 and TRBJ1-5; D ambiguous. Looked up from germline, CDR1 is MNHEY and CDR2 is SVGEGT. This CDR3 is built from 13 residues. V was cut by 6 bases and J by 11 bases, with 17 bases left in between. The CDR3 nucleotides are TGTGCCAGCAGCCCCGGGATGGTGAGGGCCCAGCATTTT. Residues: CASSPGMVRAQHF.

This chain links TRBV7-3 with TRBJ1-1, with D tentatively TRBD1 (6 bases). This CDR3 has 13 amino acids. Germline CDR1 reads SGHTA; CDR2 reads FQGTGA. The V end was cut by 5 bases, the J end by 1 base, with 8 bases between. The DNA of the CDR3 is TGTGCCAGCAGCACACAGGGGAACACTGAAGCTTTCTTT. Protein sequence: CASSTQGNTEAFF.

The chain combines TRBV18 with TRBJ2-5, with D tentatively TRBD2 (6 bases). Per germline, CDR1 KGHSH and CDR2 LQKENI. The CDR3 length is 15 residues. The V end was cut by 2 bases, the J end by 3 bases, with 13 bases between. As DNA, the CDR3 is TGTGCCAGCTCACCAATCGGTCTAGCGAAAGAGACCCAGTACTTC. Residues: CASSPIGLAKETQYF.

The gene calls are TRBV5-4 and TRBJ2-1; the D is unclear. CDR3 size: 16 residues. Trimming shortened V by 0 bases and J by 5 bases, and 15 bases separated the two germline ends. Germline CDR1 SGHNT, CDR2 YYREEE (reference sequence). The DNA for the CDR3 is TGTGCCAGCAGCTTGGCCTCTGACTCCCACGACAATGAGCAGTTCTTC. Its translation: CASSLASDSHDNEQFF.

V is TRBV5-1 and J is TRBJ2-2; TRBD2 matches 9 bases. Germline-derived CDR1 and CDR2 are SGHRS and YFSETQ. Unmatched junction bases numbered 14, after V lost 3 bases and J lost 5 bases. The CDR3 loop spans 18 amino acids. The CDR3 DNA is TGCGCCAGCAGCTCCCCTTACTTAGCGGGAGTCTTTACCGGGGAGCTGTTTTTT. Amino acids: CASSSPYLAGVFTGELFF.

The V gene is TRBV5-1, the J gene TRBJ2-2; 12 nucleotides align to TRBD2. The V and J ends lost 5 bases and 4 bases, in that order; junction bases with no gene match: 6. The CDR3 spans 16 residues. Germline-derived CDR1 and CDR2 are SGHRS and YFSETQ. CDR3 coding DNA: TGCGCCAGCAGGCTACTAGCGGGAGGACTCACCGGGGAGCTGTTTTTT. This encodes CASRLLAGGLTGELFF.

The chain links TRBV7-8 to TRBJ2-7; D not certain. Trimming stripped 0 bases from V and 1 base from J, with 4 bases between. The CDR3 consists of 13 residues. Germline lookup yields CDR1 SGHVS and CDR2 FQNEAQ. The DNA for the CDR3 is TGTGCCAGCAGCTTAGCCCTATCCTACGAGCAGTACTTC. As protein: CASSLALSYEQYF.